This TCR beta chain was observed in a study of Graves' ophthalmopathy and Graves' hyperthyroidism. This clonotype was counted a few times. J was trimmed by 0 bases and V by 6 bases; bases with no gene match: 11. This CDR3 is built from 17 residues. Per germline, CDR1 LNHDA and CDR2 SQIVND (reference sequence). Using RNA transcripts, the TCR beta CDR3 regions were amplified. First-round RT-PCR employed HTBI primers, with a second-round multiplex PCR after it. TCRdb reprocessed the multiplex PCR reads via MiXCR and lists one record per CDR3 protein. The data show about 340,000 distinct CDR3 sequences, 17% seen once.

This TCR was sampled from an adult man with Graves' ophthalmopathy. The gene calls are TRBV19 and TRBJ1-5, with 7 bases matching TRBD1. The sequencing sample was made of peripheral blood. CDR3 in amino acids: CASSKTGAASSNQPQHF. CDR3 DNA sequence: TGTGCCAGTAGCAAAACAGGGGCGGCTTCTAGCAATCAGCCCCAGCATTTT.